This is a list of T cell receptor beta chains from one sample in a study of T cells in Graves' hyperthyroidism and ophthalmopathy. TCRdb independently ran MiXCR on the multiplex PCR reads; one entry per CDR3 protein. This table has more than 550,000 distinct CDR3 sequences, over 40% appearing once. Sequenced: peripheral blood or thyroid tissue (not recorded which). These receptors all come from an adult man with Graves' disease, either hyperthyroidism or ophthalmopathy (not recorded which). Each CDR3 is given with its conserved first and last residue. D genes are given only for firm matches. Size is omitted from some rows. Given values are once, few, many or a class for expanded clones.

D gene	clone size	V gene	J gene	CDR3 protein	CDR3 DNA
.	many	TRBV7-8	TRBJ2-5	CASSLGGSASETQYF	TGTGCCAGCAGCTTAGGGGGGAGCGCCTCCGAGACCCAGTACTTC
.	few	TRBV5-1	TRBJ2-5	CASSSFGQQQETQYF	TGCGCCAGCAGCTCGTTCGGACAGCAACAAGAGACCCAGTACTTC
.	.	TRBV7-9	TRBJ2-5	CASSPSSGGREGETQYF	TGTGCCAGCTCACCAAGTTCCGGCGGGCGCGAGGGGGAGACCCAGTACTTC
.	few	TRBV20-1	TRBJ1-2	CSANAGTSYDYNYGYTF	TGCAGTGCTAACGCCGGGACAAGCTATGACTATAACTATGGCTACACCTTC
.	many	TRBV19	TRBJ1-5	CASSIEAQRNQPQHF	TGTGCCAGTAGTATAGAGGCGCAGCGCAATCAGCCCCAGCATTTT
.	.	TRBV20-1	TRBJ1-4	CSAWGAGRYEKLFF	TGCAGTGCTTGGGGGGCAGGCCGCTATGAAAAACTGTTTTTT
TRBD2	.	TRBV9	TRBJ2-7	CASSVGTSATYEQYF	TGTGCCAGCAGCGTAGGGACTAGCGCCACCTACGAGCAGTACTTC
.	few	TRBV7-2	TRBJ1-4	CASSLGVSGRFNEKLFF	TGTGCCAGCAGCTTAGGGGTGTCGGGACGATTTAATGAAAAACTGTTTTTT
.	.	TRBV29-1	TRBJ2-7	CSETTAYEQYF	TGCAGTGAAACGACAGCCTACGAGCAGTACTTC
TRBD1	many	TRBV29-1	TRBJ1-2	CSAGDSFYGYTF	TGCAGCGCCGGGGACAGCTTCTATGGCTACACCTTC
.	many	TRBV10-3	TRBJ1-6	CAITAGLVSPLHF	TGTGCCATCACCGCGGGCCTGGTTTCACCCCTCCACTTT
TRBD1	.	TRBV9	TRBJ1-1	CASSAEQGTFDTEAFF	TGTGCCAGCAGCGCCGAACAGGGGACTTTCGACACTGAAGCTTTCTTT
.	.	TRBV4-1	TRBJ1-2	CASSQGATVGYGYTF	TGCGCCAGCAGCCAAGGGGCGACGGTGGGCTATGGCTACACCTTC
TRBD2	few	TRBV10-3	TRBJ2-7	CAISESSRGGSYEQYF	TGTGCCATCAGTGAGTCGAGCCGGGGGGGGAGTTACGAGCAGTACTTC
.	.	TRBV10-3	TRBJ2-7	CAIRQETYEQYF	TGTGCCATCAGACAGGAAACCTACGAGCAGTACTTC
TRBD1	few	TRBV20-1	TRBJ2-7	CSATGGQGNPYEQYF	TGCAGTGCTACGGGAGGACAGGGGAACCCCTACGAGCAGTACTTC
.	many	TRBV9	TRBJ1-2	CASSVEGGYGYTF	TGTGCCAGCAGCGTAGAGGGGGGCTATGGCTACACCTTC
.	few	TRBV20-1	TRBJ1-5	CSARLLFTGNQPQHF	TGCAGTGCTAGATTGCTTTTTACAGGGAATCAGCCCCAGCATTTT
.	many	TRBV10-3	TRBJ1-1	CAIKGRVRTEAFF	TGTGCCATCAAGGGCAGGGTGAGGACTGAAGCTTTCTTT
.	.	TRBV5-1	TRBJ1-1	CASSSPGETEAFF	TGCGCCAGCAGCTCCCCCGGGGAGACTGAAGCTTTCTTT
.	few	TRBV5-1	TRBJ2-7	CASSLFPSSYEQYF	TGCGCCAGCAGCTTGTTCCCGTCCTCCTACGAGCAGTACTTC
.	.	TRBV29-1	TRBJ2-7	CSGTGTSGEQYF	TGCAGCGGAACCGGGACCTCGGGAGAGCAGTACTTC
TRBD1	many	TRBV6-6	TRBJ2-7	CASSFDRVQQYF	TGTGCCAGCAGTTTCGACAGGGTGCAGCAGTACTTC
TRBD2	.	TRBV20-1	TRBJ2-5	CSARVLAGDQETQYF	TGCAGTGCTAGAGTACTAGCGGGGGACCAAGAGACCCAGTACTTC
.	.	TRBV10-3	TRBJ1-6	CASSYGSEGSSYNSPLHF	TGTGCCAGCAGTTACGGATCGGAGGGGAGCTCCTATAATTCACCCCTCCACTTT
.	.	TRBV2	TRBJ2-7	CASSLSQTGWNEQYF	TGTGCCAGCAGTTTATCCCAAACAGGGTGGAACGAGCAGTACTTC
.	.	TRBV7-2	TRBJ1-1	CASSLEWAPETEAFF	TGTGCCAGCAGCTTGGAGTGGGCTCCAGAGACTGAAGCTTTCTTT
.	.	TRBV7-9	TRBJ2-6	CASSLGAQGANVLTF	TGTGCCAGCAGCTTAGGAGCACAGGGGGCCAACGTCCTGACTTTC